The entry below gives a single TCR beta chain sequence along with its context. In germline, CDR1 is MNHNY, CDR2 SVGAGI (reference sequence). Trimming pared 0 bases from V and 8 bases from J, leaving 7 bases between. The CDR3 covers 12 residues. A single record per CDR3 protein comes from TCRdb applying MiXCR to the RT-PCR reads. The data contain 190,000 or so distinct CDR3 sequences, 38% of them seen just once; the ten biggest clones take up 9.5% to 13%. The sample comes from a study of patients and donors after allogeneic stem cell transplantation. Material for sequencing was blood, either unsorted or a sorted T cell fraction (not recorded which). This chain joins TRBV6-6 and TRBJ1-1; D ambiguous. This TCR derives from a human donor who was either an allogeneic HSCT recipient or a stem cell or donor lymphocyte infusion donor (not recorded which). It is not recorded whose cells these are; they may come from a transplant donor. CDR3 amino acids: CASSYSGREAFF. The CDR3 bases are TGTGCCAGCAGTTACTCGGGGAGAGAAGCTTTCTTT.